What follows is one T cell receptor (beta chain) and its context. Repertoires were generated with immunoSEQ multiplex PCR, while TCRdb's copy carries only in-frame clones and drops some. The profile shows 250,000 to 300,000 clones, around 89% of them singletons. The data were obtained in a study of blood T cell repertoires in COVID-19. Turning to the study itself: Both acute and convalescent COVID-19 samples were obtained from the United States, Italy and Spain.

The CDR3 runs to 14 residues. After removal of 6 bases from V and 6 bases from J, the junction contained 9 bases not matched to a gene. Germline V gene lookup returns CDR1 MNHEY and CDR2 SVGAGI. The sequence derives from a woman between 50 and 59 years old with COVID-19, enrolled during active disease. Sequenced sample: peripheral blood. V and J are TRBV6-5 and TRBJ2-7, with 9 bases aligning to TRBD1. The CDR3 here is CASRGDRDSGEQYF. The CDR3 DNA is TGTGCCAGCAGGGGGGACAGGGACTCCGGCGAGCAGTACTTC.